This is a list of T cell receptor beta chains from one sample in a study of Graves' ophthalmopathy and Graves' hyperthyroidism. TCRdb independently ran MiXCR on the multiplex PCR reads; one entry per CDR3 protein. The top ten clones hold more than 8.5% of a sample with approximately 460,000 distinct CDR3 sequences, around 15% of them seen once. The sample taken for sequencing was blood. The source of these receptors is a woman in her twenties or thirties with Graves' ophthalmopathy. Each CDR3 is given with its conserved first and last residue. Each record gives: D gene, V gene, J gene, clone size, CDR3 DNA, CDR3 protein. D genes are given only for firm matches. Clone size, where shown, is once, few, many, or a class for clones that have expanded.

d_gene: .
v_gene: TRBV6-5
j_gene: TRBJ1-6
abundance: many
CDR3nt: TGTGCCAGCAGTTACGGAGATAGCAATTCACCCCTCCACTTT
CDR3aa: CASSYGDSNSPLHF

d_gene: .
v_gene: TRBV5-1
j_gene: TRBJ1-1
abundance: many
CDR3nt: TGCGCCAGCAGCTTGGATTCGGGGAGGTGGATGAACACTGAAGCTTTCTTT
CDR3aa: CASSLDSGRWMNTEAFF

d_gene: .
v_gene: TRBV10-2
j_gene: TRBJ1-2
abundance: many
CDR3nt: TGCGCCAGCAGTGAGCCGGAGGATTATGGCTACACCTTC
CDR3aa: CASSEPEDYGYTF

d_gene: TRBD2
v_gene: TRBV20-1
j_gene: TRBJ2-7
abundance: .
CDR3nt: TGCAGTGCTAGAGGTCTTGGCAGGGACTACGAGCGGTACTTC
CDR3aa: CSARGLGRDYERYF

d_gene: TRBD1
v_gene: TRBV6-1
j_gene: TRBJ2-5
abundance: few
CDR3nt: TGTGCCAGCAGTACCGGGACAGGGCCGGAGACCCAGTACTTC
CDR3aa: CASSTGTGPETQYF

d_gene: .
v_gene: TRBV12-3/TRBV12-4
j_gene: TRBJ2-7
abundance: many
CDR3nt: TGTGCCAGCAGTAACATAAACCCTTTTGTCGAGCAGTACTTC
CDR3aa: CASSNINPFVEQYF

d_gene: .
v_gene: TRBV20-1
j_gene: TRBJ2-7
abundance: many
CDR3nt: TGCAGTGCACGTCAGGGGTGGGAGAGCTCCTACGAGCAGTACTTC
CDR3aa: CSARQGWESSYEQYF

d_gene: .
v_gene: TRBV2
j_gene: TRBJ2-3
abundance: many
CDR3nt: TGTGCCAGCCGTAGCTGGACAAGCACAGATACGCAGTATTTT
CDR3aa: CASRSWTSTDTQYF

d_gene: .
v_gene: TRBV28
j_gene: TRBJ2-7
abundance: few
CDR3nt: TGTGCCAGTCGGCCCCCAGGCCCCCCCATCTACGAGCAGTACTTC
CDR3aa: CASRPPGPPIYEQYF

d_gene: .
v_gene: TRBV20-1
j_gene: TRBJ2-7
abundance: few
CDR3nt: TGCAGTGTTCAATCTGGGCGACTTGACTACGAGCAGTACTTC
CDR3aa: CSVQSGRLDYEQYF

d_gene: .
v_gene: TRBV3-1
j_gene: TRBJ1-1
abundance: many
CDR3nt: TGTGCCAGCAGCCAAGACAGGTTAACCACTGAAGCTTTCTTT
CDR3aa: CASSQDRLTTEAFF

d_gene: TRBD1
v_gene: TRBV20-1
j_gene: TRBJ1-2
abundance: many
CDR3nt: TGCAGTGCTAGAGGGGGAAACGACAGGGGGCCTAACTATGGCTACACCTTC
CDR3aa: CSARGGNDRGPNYGYTF

d_gene: .
v_gene: TRBV7-2
j_gene: TRBJ2-7
abundance: many
CDR3nt: TGTGCCAGCAGCTTAGTCGCTAGCTCCCCAGACGAGCAGTACTTC
CDR3aa: CASSLVASSPDEQYF

d_gene: .
v_gene: TRBV29-1
j_gene: TRBJ2-2
abundance: once
CDR3nt: TGCAGCGTTGAGGGGCAGAACACCGGGGAGCTGTTTTTT
CDR3aa: CSVEGQNTGELFF

d_gene: .
v_gene: TRBV6-1
j_gene: TRBJ1-6
abundance: many
CDR3nt: TGTGCCAGCAGTGAACGGAGAAATTCACCCCTCCACTTT
CDR3aa: CASSERRNSPLHF

d_gene: .
v_gene: TRBV4-2
j_gene: TRBJ1-1
abundance: many
CDR3nt: TGTGCCAGCAGCCAATCGACAGGATATAACACTGAAGCTTTCTTT
CDR3aa: CASSQSTGYNTEAFF

d_gene: TRBD1
v_gene: TRBV6-4
j_gene: TRBJ1-1
abundance: many
CDR3nt: TGTGCCAGCAGTGAAGCCGGACAGGGGGAAGCTTTCTTT
CDR3aa: CASSEAGQGEAFF

d_gene: .
v_gene: TRBV12-3/TRBV12-4
j_gene: TRBJ1-1
abundance: many
CDR3nt: TGTGCCAGCAGTTTTTTCCGGAACACTGAAGCTTTCTTT
CDR3aa: CASSFFRNTEAFF

d_gene: TRBD1
v_gene: TRBV28
j_gene: TRBJ2-2
abundance: many
CDR3nt: TGTGCCAGCAGCCCGACAGGGTCGGACACCGGGGAGCTGTTTTTT
CDR3aa: CASSPTGSDTGELFF

d_gene: .
v_gene: TRBV20-1
j_gene: TRBJ1-5
abundance: many
CDR3nt: TGCAGTTACAGGACAGACTATAGCAATCAGCCCCAGCATTTT
CDR3aa: CSYRTDYSNQPQHF

d_gene: TRBD1
v_gene: TRBV12-3/TRBV12-4
j_gene: TRBJ2-3
abundance: many
CDR3nt: TGTGCCAGCAGTTCCCTCACAGGGGGGGATACGCAGTATTTT
CDR3aa: CASSSLTGGDTQYF

d_gene: TRBD2
v_gene: TRBV12-3/TRBV12-4
j_gene: TRBJ2-5
abundance: .
CDR3nt: TGTGCCAGCAGTTTAGCCCCCCCGGGGAGCGGGGGGCCCGGGACCCAGTACTTC
CDR3aa: CASSLAPPGSGGPGTQYF

d_gene: .
v_gene: TRBV28
j_gene: TRBJ2-3
abundance: many
CDR3nt: TGTGCCAGCTCCTCTAGGTGGACTAGCACAGATACGCAGTATTTT
CDR3aa: CASSSRWTSTDTQYF

d_gene: TRBD1
v_gene: TRBV12-3/TRBV12-4
j_gene: TRBJ1-1
abundance: .
CDR3nt: TGTGCCAGCAGTTCGACAGGGCTTTTATCCGCTTTCTTT
CDR3aa: CASSSTGLLSAFF

d_gene: .
v_gene: TRBV6-1
j_gene: TRBJ1-3
abundance: many
CDR3nt: TGTGCCAGCAGTCCCACTTTCGGGGGTGGAAACACCATATATTTT
CDR3aa: CASSPTFGGGNTIYF

d_gene: .
v_gene: TRBV12-5
j_gene: TRBJ1-5
abundance: many
CDR3nt: TGTGCTAGTGGTTTTGGTAGCAATCAGCCCCAGCATTTT
CDR3aa: CASGFGSNQPQHF

d_gene: .
v_gene: TRBV29-1
j_gene: TRBJ2-7
abundance: many
CDR3nt: TGCAGCGTTGAAGGGATCTACGAGCAGTACTTC
CDR3aa: CSVEGIYEQYF

d_gene: .
v_gene: TRBV28
j_gene: TRBJ1-1
abundance: many
CDR3nt: TGTGCCAGCAGTTTACTGACCGAGAACACTGAAGCTTTCTTT
CDR3aa: CASSLLTENTEAFF

d_gene: .
v_gene: TRBV11-1
j_gene: TRBJ1-6
abundance: many
CDR3nt: TGTGCCAGCAGCTTAGACCGATGGGCCCTCCACTTT
CDR3aa: CASSLDRWALHF

d_gene: TRBD1
v_gene: TRBV9
j_gene: TRBJ2-5
abundance: .
CDR3nt: TGTGCCAGCAGCGTAAGGACAGGGGGCGGTGTAGGAGAGACCCAGTACTTC
CDR3aa: CASSVRTGGGVGETQYF

d_gene: TRBD2
v_gene: TRBV28
j_gene: TRBJ2-7
abundance: many
CDR3nt: TGTGCCAGCAGCTCCCGACTAGCACCAACCTACGAGCAGTACTTC
CDR3aa: CASSSRLAPTYEQYF

d_gene: .
v_gene: TRBV2
j_gene: TRBJ2-5
abundance: many
CDR3nt: TGTGCCAGCAAGCTATCGCGTCAAGAGACCCAGTACTTC
CDR3aa: CASKLSRQETQYF

d_gene: TRBD2
v_gene: TRBV10-3
j_gene: TRBJ2-7
abundance: many
CDR3nt: TGTGCCATCATTCTAGCGGGGGGGCCGCCATACTACGAGCAGTACTTC
CDR3aa: CAIILAGGPPYYEQYF

d_gene: TRBD2
v_gene: TRBV28
j_gene: TRBJ2-6
abundance: many
CDR3nt: TGTGCCAGCAGGCGGACTAGCGGGAGCGGTCCTGGGGCCAACGTCCTGACTTTC
CDR3aa: CASRRTSGSGPGANVLTF

d_gene: .
v_gene: TRBV2
j_gene: TRBJ1-3
abundance: many
CDR3nt: TGTGCCAGCAGTCTCCCTGGGACGGACACCATATATTTT
CDR3aa: CASSLPGTDTIYF

d_gene: .
v_gene: TRBV6-5
j_gene: TRBJ1-2
abundance: .
CDR3nt: TGTGCCAGCAGCTATTCACGAGGACGCCTGGATAACTATGGCTACACCTTC
CDR3aa: CASSYSRGRLDNYGYTF

d_gene: .
v_gene: TRBV29-1
j_gene: TRBJ2-7
abundance: many
CDR3nt: TGCAGCGTTAAGGACAGCTACGAGCAGTACTTC
CDR3aa: CSVKDSYEQYF

d_gene: TRBD1
v_gene: TRBV12-3/TRBV12-4
j_gene: TRBJ1-2
abundance: many
CDR3nt: TGTGCCAGCAGTTTGACAGGGATCCATGGCTACACCTTC
CDR3aa: CASSLTGIHGYTF

d_gene: .
v_gene: TRBV12-3/TRBV12-4
j_gene: TRBJ2-7
abundance: many
CDR3nt: TGTGCCAGCAGTTTAGAGACAGTCTCCTACGAGCAGTACTTC
CDR3aa: CASSLETVSYEQYF

d_gene: .
v_gene: TRBV12-3/TRBV12-4
j_gene: TRBJ2-4
abundance: many
CDR3nt: TGTGCCAGCAGTGCGTACACCATGGCCAAAAACATTCAGTACTTC
CDR3aa: CASSAYTMAKNIQYF

d_gene: .
v_gene: TRBV12-3/TRBV12-4
j_gene: TRBJ1-5
abundance: many
CDR3nt: TGTGCCAGCAGTTTTTCTAGCAGGAGTCAGCCCCAGCATTTT
CDR3aa: CASSFSSRSQPQHF

d_gene: TRBD2
v_gene: TRBV4-1
j_gene: TRBJ2-5
abundance: many
CDR3nt: TGCGCCAGCAGCCGGGGACTAGCGGGAGTACGCCAAGAGACCCAGTACTTC
CDR3aa: CASSRGLAGVRQETQYF

d_gene: .
v_gene: TRBV12-3/TRBV12-4
j_gene: TRBJ2-7
abundance: many
CDR3nt: TGTGCCAGCAGGCAGTACTTAGGCTACGAGCAGTACTTC
CDR3aa: CASRQYLGYEQYF

d_gene: TRBD1
v_gene: TRBV5-1
j_gene: TRBJ2-7
abundance: few
CDR3nt: TGCGCCAGCAGCAACCCGGGACAGGGATCCTACGAGCAGTACTTC
CDR3aa: CASSNPGQGSYEQYF

d_gene: TRBD1
v_gene: TRBV30
j_gene: TRBJ2-7
abundance: many
CDR3nt: TGTGCCTTCTCAGGGGGCTCAGGCGAGCAGTACTTC
CDR3aa: CAFSGGSGEQYF

d_gene: .
v_gene: TRBV9
j_gene: TRBJ1-5
abundance: .
CDR3nt: TGTGCCAGCAGCGTAGAAGCTGGCCCCTACCAGCCCCAGCATTTT
CDR3aa: CASSVEAGPYQPQHF

d_gene: .
v_gene: TRBV19
j_gene: TRBJ1-5
abundance: .
CDR3nt: TGTGCCAGTAGTATCGGCGGGGCCAGCCAGCCCCAGCATTTT
CDR3aa: CASSIGGASQPQHF

d_gene: .
v_gene: TRBV12-3/TRBV12-4
j_gene: TRBJ1-1
abundance: few
CDR3nt: TGTGCCAGCAGTACCCCGTCGGGGAACACTGAAGCTTTCTTT
CDR3aa: CASSTPSGNTEAFF

d_gene: .
v_gene: TRBV11-2
j_gene: TRBJ2-7
abundance: many
CDR3nt: TGTGCCAGCAGCTTAGATACCAGTGGGCTTCTTGGGCTTAACTACGAGCAGTACTTC
CDR3aa: CASSLDTSGLLGLNYEQYF

d_gene: .
v_gene: TRBV30
j_gene: TRBJ1-6
abundance: many
CDR3nt: TGTGCCTGGAGTGTACTCGACACAACCAATTCACCCCTCCACTTT
CDR3aa: CAWSVLDTTNSPLHF

d_gene: .
v_gene: TRBV30
j_gene: TRBJ2-5
abundance: many
CDR3nt: TGTGCCTGGAGTGTAGGTGGAGAGACCCAGTACTTC
CDR3aa: CAWSVGGETQYF

d_gene: .
v_gene: TRBV6-1
j_gene: TRBJ2-2
abundance: few
CDR3nt: TGTGCCAGCAGTGAAGCGGTGGAGGGGTCTGGGGAGCTGTTTTTT
CDR3aa: CASSEAVEGSGELFF

d_gene: TRBD1
v_gene: TRBV30
j_gene: TRBJ1-2
abundance: many
CDR3nt: TGTGCCTGGAGGGACAGGGGACTATATGGCTACACCTTC
CDR3aa: CAWRDRGLYGYTF

d_gene: .
v_gene: TRBV7-2
j_gene: TRBJ2-5
abundance: many
CDR3nt: TGTGCCAGCAGCGATTGGAGGGTCCAAGAGACCCAGTACTTC
CDR3aa: CASSDWRVQETQYF